The rows below give T cell receptor beta chains drawn from one sample of a study of cytomegalovirus exposure and HLA in healthy donors. The method was immunoSEQ multiplex PCR; TCRdb's version includes in-frame clones alone and lacks a portion of them. The sample yields some 170,000 clones, 8.5% to 10% seen once. The sample was PBMCs. These receptors originate from a woman aged 30 to 39 in good health and CMV-seropositive. Each CDR3 is given with its conserved first and last residue. The D gene is left open where the match is weak. Rows give clone size only sometimes, using once, few, many, or a class for an expanded clone.

d_call	v_call	j_call	clone_size	cdr3_nt	cdr3_aa
-	TRBV11-2	TRBJ2-7	few	TGTGCCAGCAGCGCCGGGTTCGCCTACGAGCAGTACTTC	CASSAGFAYEQYF
TRBD1	TRBV5-1	TRBJ1-2	-	TGCGCCAGCAGCTTGGACGCAGGGGGCAGAAGCTATGGCTACACCTTC	CASSLDAGGRSYGYTF
-	TRBV7-9	TRBJ2-4	-	TGTGCCAGCAGCTCGGAAGGACAGACCATAGCCAAAAACATTCAGTACTTC	CASSSEGQTIAKNIQYF
-	TRBV10-1	TRBJ2-5	few	TGCGCCAGCAGTGGAAGATCCGGGACCCAGTACTTC	CASSGRSGTQYF
-	TRBV5-8	TRBJ1-3	few	TGTGCCAGCAGCCCCGTGCCGGGGGTTTACTCTGGAAACACCATATATTTT	CASSPVPGVYSGNTIYF
-	TRBV7-8	TRBJ1-5	-	TGTGCCAGCAGTCTGTTGGGCCAGCCCCAGCATTTT	CASSLLGQPQHF
-	TRBV6-5	TRBJ2-1	few	TGTGCCAGCATCGAGGGAGTGGAAAATGAGCAGTTCTTC	CASIEGVENEQFF
-	TRBV20-1	TRBJ1-2	-	TGCAGTGTTCCCACGGACTATGGCTACACCTTC	CSVPTDYGYTF
-	TRBV10-3	TRBJ1-3	-	TGTGCCATCAGCCCCACTTTGACAGGCCTCGGGGTAGGAAACACCATATATTTT	CAISPTLTGLGVGNTIYF
TRBD1	TRBV4-1	TRBJ2-7	few	TGCGCCAGCAGCCAAGGCGGGACAGGCCACTACGAGCAGTACTTC	CASSQGGTGHYEQYF
TRBD1	TRBV6-5	TRBJ1-2	-	TGTGCCAGCTCCCCGGGACAGGCTCCTAACTATGGCTACACCTTC	CASSPGQAPNYGYTF
TRBD2	TRBV13	TRBJ2-1	-	TGTGCCAGCAGCAGCTCCGGGACTAGCGGGAGGAGGAATGAGCAGTTCTTC	CASSSSGTSGRRNEQFF
TRBD2	TRBV5-1	TRBJ2-1	-	TGCGCCAGCAGCTTGTGGCGGGAGGCTTACAATGAGCAGTTCTTC	CASSLWREAYNEQFF
-	TRBV5-6	TRBJ2-5	few	TGTGCCAGCAGCGTGGGACTCCAAGAGACCCAGTACTTC	CASSVGLQETQYF
-	TRBV4-1	TRBJ2-2	-	TGCGCCAGCAGCCAACTTAGCGGCGCGAACACCGGGGAGCTGTTTTTT	CASSQLSGANTGELFF
-	TRBV5-7	TRBJ2-3	-	TGTGCCAGCAGCTTAGGGTCTCAGCGGCACTCCACAGATACGCAGTATTTT	CASSLGSQRHSTDTQYF
-	TRBV7-9	TRBJ1-6	-	TGTGCCAGCAGCTTTGGGCAGGTCAAGGATAATTCACCCCTCCACTTT	CASSFGQVKDNSPLHF
TRBD1	TRBV5-8	TRBJ2-7	few	TGTGCCAGCAGCTCCCTCGGGACAGGGGAACACGAGCAGTACTTC	CASSSLGTGEHEQYF
-	TRBV27	TRBJ2-4	-	TGTGCCAGCAGTCTCCGCGGAACGGGGGCCAAAAACATTCAGTACTTC	CASSLRGTGAKNIQYF
-	TRBV2	TRBJ1-1	few	TGTGCCAGCAGGTCAGGGAACACTGAAGCTTTCTTT	CASRSGNTEAFF